This T cell receptor (beta chain) is from a study of blood T cells in healthy people across ages. The study, taken as a whole, reports: Both higher diversity and more naive CD4+ cells marked long-lived donors when set against aged donors.

This CDR3 contains 13 residues. Germline CDR1 reads ENHRY; CDR2 reads SYGVKD. The V and J ends lost 5 bases and 5 bases respectively, with 13 bases between them. There are many counts of this clonotype. Antigen unknown. A second PCR, run for about 6 to 12 cycles, used a sample-barcoded 5' primer plus a J-beta primer mix. A template-switch adaptor containing 12 random nucleotides labeled each cDNA molecule. TCRdb re-called the 5' RACE reads with MiXCR, one entry per CDR3 protein. The sample contains about 1.6 million distinct CDR3 sequences, approximately 32% of which appear only once. The chain couples TRBV10-3 to TRBJ2-7; tentatively, D is TRBD2 (6 bases). The material sequenced was blood. The clonotype originates from a woman aged 25 to 39 in good health. The CDR3 sequence is CAISSVGGDEQYF. CDR3 coding DNA: TGTGCCATCAGTTCGGTGGGGGGTGACGAGCAGTACTTC.